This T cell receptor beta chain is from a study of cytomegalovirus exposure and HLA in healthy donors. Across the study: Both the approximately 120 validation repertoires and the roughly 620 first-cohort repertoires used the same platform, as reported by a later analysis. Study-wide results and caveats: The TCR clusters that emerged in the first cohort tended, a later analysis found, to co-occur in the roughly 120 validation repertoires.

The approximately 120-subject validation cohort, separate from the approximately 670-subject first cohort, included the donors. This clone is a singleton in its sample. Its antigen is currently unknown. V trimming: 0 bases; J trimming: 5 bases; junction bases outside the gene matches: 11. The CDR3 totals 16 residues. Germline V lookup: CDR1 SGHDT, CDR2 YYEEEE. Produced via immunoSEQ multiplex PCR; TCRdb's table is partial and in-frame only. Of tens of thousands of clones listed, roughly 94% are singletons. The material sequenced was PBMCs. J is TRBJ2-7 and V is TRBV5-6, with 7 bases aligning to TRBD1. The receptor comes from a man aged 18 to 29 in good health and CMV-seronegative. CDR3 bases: TGTGCCAGCAGCTTGGGCTCACAGGCAGGGGGAGACGAGCAGTACTTC. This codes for CASSLGSQAGGDEQYF.